This T cell receptor beta chain was captured in a study of blood T cell repertoires in COVID-19. The method was immunoSEQ multiplex PCR; TCRdb's version includes in-frame clones alone and lacks a portion of them. The table shows about 190,000 clones, with around 82% occurring only once. CDR3 length: 15 residues. J was trimmed by 4 bases and V by 4 bases; bases with no gene match: 6. Per the germline V gene, CDR1 is SGDLS and CDR2 is YYNGEE. This receptor was obtained from a man aged 50 or older with active or convalescent COVID-19. Sequenced: peripheral blood. The chain couples TRBV9 to TRBJ2-3; the match to TRBD2 covers 10 bases. The CDR3 is CASSITSGGADTQYF. CDR3 sequence (DNA): TGTGCCAGCAGCATAACCAGCGGGGGGGCAGATACGCAGTATTTT.